This T cell receptor beta chain was captured by sequencing in a study of cytomegalovirus exposure and HLA in healthy donors (dated by TCRdb to about 2017). Study-wide context: In an earlier analysis of 550 to 750 of the donors, 276 Gb of sequence data and approximately 100 million unique TCR beta sequences from 180 million or so T cells were reported. Roughly 300 gigabases of sequencing data and 75 million to 85 million unique TCR sequences made up an early release that covered 500 to 700 HLA-typed donors. Of the 350 to 400 genotyped donors, around 81% fell in the genetic ancestry cluster associated with self-reported Caucasian donors. The study aimed to test whether signatures of past pathogen exposure could be identified by cataloging public T cell receptors. The study profiled the T cell repertoires of some 610 subjects by immunosequencing and related them to cytomegalovirus serostatus. A separate validation cohort of 100 to 150 different subjects was used in addition to the roughly 700-subject first cohort. The study combined high-throughput TCR immunosequencing, statistical association of individual TCRs with disease status, and machine learning to predict cytomegalovirus infection status. A later analysis re-analyzed previously published TCR beta repertoires from 666 donors and added high-resolution HLA genotyping to study TCR occurrence patterns. In the later analysis, no new phenotypic data were used to find candidate immune exposures; instead, reliance was placed on TCR beta sequences and their occurrence across donors. To decide whether each TCR beta V gene segment behaved as functional or pseudogenic, an earlier analysis of approximately 620 of the donors relied on high-throughput TCR beta sequencing. Donor age, sex, ethnicity and CMV serostatus were compiled alongside the repertoire data. A later genetic analysis took genome-wide SNP genotypes for about 55% of the 666 donors and used that subset as a discovery cohort. All discovery cohort repertoires had been generated using a single sequencing platform. HLA typing included class I and class II loci at four-digit resolution. Typing coverage differed by locus: A, B, C, DRB1 and DQB1 were typed in about 629-640 donors, DQA1 in about 550, DPA1 in around 600, and DPB1 in 472. A handful of DR-DQ haplotypes were handled as single units for association and clustering because linkage in the cohort was strong. Among about 400 genotyped donors of the cohort, an average of around 250,000 unique TCR beta nucleotide sequences was sequenced per donor, of which about 18% were non-productive. Summary of the overall study and its limitations: Sequencing depth was assumed to be roughly uniform across donors in the presence/absence analyses, though that assumption may not hold. The 87-base-pair reads could not distinguish some IMGT-functional V segments, including TRBV6-2 and TRBV6-3, so those segments were excluded. A group of highly shared sequence variants was considered likely to be a technical artifact of the sequencing pipeline. HLA typing was unavailable for some donors at each locus, so association tests used only the typed subset. Cytomegalovirus status was reported to be diagnosed by the classifier with high specificity and sensitivity in both the original and validation cohorts. According to a later analysis, parvovirus B19, influenza, CMV and Epstein-Barr virus appeared linked to several top co-occurrence clusters. Most CMV-associated TCR beta chains appeared to be HLA-restricted in a later analysis, and the HLA associations seemed to be driven largely by CMV exposure. A later genetic analysis associated a missense DCLRE1C variant with V-gene and J-gene trimming of TCR beta chains, and an independent cohort replicated the association. A further reported finding was that TCR beta sequences accurately predicted the HLA-A and HLA-B alleles for most subjects in the first cohort. Broadly in line with IMGT annotations, most TCR beta V segments showed up in productive rearrangements about 87% or about 30% of the time in an earlier analysis of 587 of the donors. Only TCR beta chains were sequenced in this cohort, and the absence of alpha or paired-chain data limited detectable features. A few of the identified cytomegalovirus-associated TCR beta chains were confirmed in vitro to be specific for cytomegalovirus antigens. The earlier analysis of 587 of the donors excluded some 16 rarely observed V segments, including chromosome 9 orphons, because counts were too low. When HLA alleles, especially DR and DQ, strongly co-occurred, attributing TCR associations to individual alleles was difficult. The authors suggested that the approach could potentially be extended to other disease states and immunological phenotypes. A later analysis associated about 17,000 TCR beta sequences with specific HLA alleles at a false discovery rate of 0.05. A later analysis found that HLA-associated TCR beta chains were more clonally expanded and had lower generation probabilities than equally common non-associated chains. According to a later genetic analysis, donors in an Asian-associated ancestry cluster had fewer N-insertions in productive TCRs than the approximately 690-donor mean. For the cohort, immune exposure information was limited to CMV serostatus. Most TCR sequences were observed very rarely across donors, whereas some public TCRs were present in many individuals. Correlated functional status among segregating V segments might reflect linkage disequilibrium, but an unknown experimental factor could not be ruled out. The study gave a list of 150 to 200 TCR beta chains associated with cytomegalovirus. According to a later analysis, TCR association rates differed among HLA loci, with DRB1 alleles showing the most associated TCRs and HLA-C alleles showing the fewest.

The CDR3 sequence holds 18 residues, the cysteine and phenylalanine included. Only the CDR3 region is kept as DNA, spanning 54 bases read in frame from base 1. The cohort comprised approximately 700 healthy bone marrow donors. Cohort members were all nominally healthy when sampled, although unrecorded immune exposures were likely present. The donor was CMV seronegative and was included in the group of a few hundred seronegative cohort members. A peripheral blood sample was provided by each donor, and peripheral blood mononuclear cells were used for TCR beta sequencing. Genomic DNA extraction from the blood cell samples was performed with the Qiagen DNeasy Blood Extraction Kit. Of note for this clone: Its antigen remains unidentified. No much larger clone exists at a distance of one base, and base qualities are not known.

Libraries were prepared through the immunoSEQ multiplex PCR assay. A mixture of 60 forward primers for TCR Vbeta segments and 13 reverse primers for TCR Jbeta segments was used in the multiplex PCR. Amplification of the CDR3 region of rearranged TCR beta genes was performed with a multiplex PCR assay on genomic DNA. The amplified TCR beta libraries were sequenced on the Illumina HiSeq System as 87-base-pair reads. On the authors' methods: Across the 500 to 700 repertoires, a later analysis counted 80 million or so unique TCR beta chains, about 10 million of which were shared by at least two donors. Raw reads were error-corrected and collapsed into unique sequences with a nearest-neighbor algorithm that merged closely related sequences to remove PCR and sequencing errors. To assign V, D and J gene segments, CDR3 sequences were aligned to IMGT reference sequences. Each retained sequence needed at least a six-nucleotide match to both a V gene segment and a J gene segment. A rearrangement was called productive if the CDR3 had no stop codons and remained in frame with V and J, and every other rearrangement was called non-productive. CDR3 was defined according to IMGT convention as the region running from the second conserved V-encoded cysteine to the conserved J-encoded phenylalanine. The earlier analysis of about 590 of the donors excluded sequences that lacked an unambiguous match to a single V gene segment. An earlier analysis of some 500 of the donors classified V segments as functional when productive rearrangements were above 56.7% and as segregating when the standard deviation between donors was above 5%. To diagnose cytomegalovirus status from the catalog of TCR beta chain sequences, a statistical classification framework was built. A later analysis assigned V and J genes by comparing TCR nucleotide sequences with IMGT/GENE-DB human TR gene sequences. Using the TCRdist pipeline, a later analysis assigned CDR3 sequences along with most-parsimonious VDJ recombination scenarios. In a later analysis, each TCR beta chain was defined by its CDR3 amino acid sequence together with its V-gene family, and reads without a unique V-gene family were excluded. To address suspected cross-contamination and a sequencing artifact, a later analysis removed 592 highly shared, low-generation-probability nucleotide sequences. A later analysis calculated a clonal expansion index for each public chain from normalized within-repertoire ranks of inferred template counts. In a later analysis, generation probabilities were computed using a VDJ recombination model fitted to out-of-frame rearrangements, and the results were checked against IGoR. Hypergeometric tests were used in a later analysis to score TCR-TCR, TCR-HLA and TCR-CMV co-occurrence, with a repertoire-size bias correction applied to the TCR pairs. In a later analysis, false discovery rates were estimated by permuting HLA or CMV assignments 20 times. A later analysis grouped co-occurring TCRs with DBSCAN, adding TCRdist sequence similarity when clustering within HLA-allele-positive subsets. Co-occurrence clustering excluded repertoires with fewer than 30,000 or more than 120,000 public chains, plus five with anomalous nucleotide sharing. TCRdb mirrors the immuneACCESS table, restricted to in-frame sequences. Some clones are absent from its copies; in checked studies, under half trace to an unresolved V gene, and the reason for the others is unknown. The V and J calls and clone size come from that table; D and trimming were worked out from the DNA. In all, the sample holds under 200,000 clones, and around 68% of those were seen once. Clones ranked in the top ten supply roughly 1.4% of the sample.

The sequence derives from a man aged 50-59 years in good health and CMV-seronegative. Source material: PBMCs. The receptor chain draws on TRBV21-1 and TRBJ1-2. TRBV21-1 is described as a pseudogene. The nucleotide sequence is given as TGTGCCAGCAGCAAAAAAATGGAACTCAGGACGGGAATCTATGGCTACACCTTC. Its translation reads: CASSKKMELRTGIYGYTF.